This record looks at one T cell receptor (beta chain) sequence and its context. Its antigen specificity is not known. The record has no base qualities; no much larger clone is one base away. These data originate in a study of cytomegalovirus exposure and HLA in healthy donors (TCRdb year 2017). A note on the overall study: In an earlier analysis of several hundred of the donors, roughly 300 Gb of sequence data and 90 million to 120 million unique TCR beta sequences from 150 million to 200 million T cells were reported. Both class I and class II loci were covered by HLA typing, at four-digit resolution. A later genetic analysis used genome-wide SNP genotypes for about 65% of the 666 donors, treating that subset as a discovery cohort. Every discovery cohort repertoire had been produced on one sequencing platform. In the later analysis, no new phenotypic data were used to find candidate immune exposures; instead, reliance was placed on TCR beta sequences and their occurrence across donors. Among the roughly 430 genotyped donors, more than 70% belonged to the genetic ancestry cluster associated with self-reported Caucasian donors. The study profiled the T cell repertoires of 550 to 700 subjects by immunosequencing and related them to cytomegalovirus serostatus. To predict cytomegalovirus infection status, the study brought together high-throughput TCR immunosequencing, statistical association of individual TCRs with disease status, and machine learning. Five DR-DQ haplotypes were handled as single units for association and clustering, since linkage in the cohort was strong. Donor age, sex, ethnicity and CMV serostatus were compiled alongside the repertoire data. The study aimed to test whether signatures of past pathogen exposure could be identified by cataloging public T cell receptors. An earlier analysis of some 600 of the donors applied high-throughput TCR beta sequencing to assess whether each TCR beta V gene segment acted as functional or pseudogenic. Among 350 to 400 genotyped donors of the cohort, an average of around 240,000 unique TCR beta nucleotide sequences were sequenced per donor, roughly 20% of them non-productive. A later analysis re-examined previously published TCR beta repertoires from just over 650 donors and added high-resolution HLA genotyping to investigate patterns of TCR occurrence. An early release covering about 600 HLA-typed donors comprised about 300 gigabases of sequencing data and some 79 million unique TCR sequences. A separate validation cohort of roughly 130 different subjects was used in addition to the roughly 640-subject first cohort. Typing coverage differed by locus: A, B, C, DRB1 and DQB1 were typed in about 620-630 donors, DQA1 in 522, DPA1 in approximately 610, and DPB1 in 472. Overall study results and their limits: Because the 87-base-pair reads could not distinguish some IMGT-functional V segments, including TRBV6-2 and TRBV6-3, those segments were excluded. According to a later analysis, TCR association rates differed among HLA loci, with DRB1 alleles showing the most associated TCRs and HLA-C alleles showing the fewest. Because counts were too low, under 20 rarely observed V segments, including chromosome 9 orphons, were left out of the earlier analysis of approximately 500 of the donors. In a later analysis, HLA-associated TCR beta chains showed more clonal expansion and lower generation probabilities than non-associated chains that were equally common. A later analysis found that most CMV-associated TCR beta chains appeared HLA-restricted, with HLA associations seemingly driven largely by CMV exposure. In vitro tests confirmed that a few of the cytomegalovirus-associated TCR beta chains recognize cytomegalovirus antigens. Cytomegalovirus status was reported to be diagnosed by the classifier with high specificity and sensitivity in both the original and validation cohorts. According to a later analysis, parvovirus B19, influenza, CMV and Epstein-Barr virus appeared linked to several top co-occurrence clusters. While some public TCRs were present in many individuals, most TCR sequences turned up only very rarely across donors. The study gave a list of 150 to 200 TCR beta chains associated with cytomegalovirus. A further reported finding was that TCR beta sequences accurately predicted the HLA-A and HLA-B alleles for most subjects in the first cohort. Linkage disequilibrium might explain the correlated functional status among segregating V segments, but an unknown experimental factor could not be excluded. In a later analysis, about 16,000 TCR beta sequences were associated with specific HLA alleles at a false discovery rate of 0.05. Compared with the approximately 600-donor mean, donors in an Asian-associated ancestry cluster had fewer N-insertions in productive TCRs, according to a later genetic analysis. The authors suggested that the approach could potentially be generalized to other disease states and immunological phenotypes. The sequencing pipeline was judged likely to have produced a cluster of highly shared sequence variants as a technical artifact. A later genetic analysis associated a missense DCLRE1C variant with V-gene and J-gene trimming of TCR beta chains, and an independent cohort replicated the association. The cohort was sequenced for TCR beta chains only, and without alpha or paired-chain data the features that could be detected were limited. The only immune exposure information available for the cohort was CMV serostatus. Broadly in line with IMGT annotations, most TCR beta V segments showed up in productive rearrangements about 87% or about 30% of the time in an earlier analysis of around 550 of the donors. Because some donors lacked HLA typing at each locus, the association tests relied only on the typed subset. Sequencing depth was assumed to be roughly uniform across donors in the presence/absence analyses, though that assumption may not hold. Strong co-occurrence of HLA alleles, especially DR and DQ, made assigning TCR associations to individual alleles difficult.

The germline V gene (reference sequence) sets CDR1 to SGHNT and CDR2 to YYREEE. V is cut by 4 bases and J by 5 bases, and the space between the germline ends is 13 bases. From the cysteine through the phenylalanine, the CDR3 covers 15 amino acids. Only the CDR3 DNA is retained, 45 bases long and in frame from the first base. Receptor amplification or capture employed the immunoSEQ multiplex PCR assay. A mixture of 60 forward primers for TCR Vbeta segments and 13 reverse primers for TCR Jbeta segments was used in the multiplex PCR. A multiplex PCR assay on genomic DNA amplified the CDR3 region of rearranged TCR beta genes. On the Illumina HiSeq System, the amplified TCR beta libraries were sequenced as 87-base-pair reads. Per the authors' processing: A later analysis counted about 80 million unique TCR beta chains across the 500 to 850 repertoires, and some 12 million of these chains were shared by at least two donors. To remove PCR and sequencing errors, raw reads were error-corrected and collapsed into unique sequences using a nearest-neighbor algorithm that merged closely related sequences. V, D and J gene segments were assigned by aligning CDR3 sequences to IMGT reference sequences. For a sequence to be retained, a match of at least six nucleotides was required to both a V gene segment and a J gene segment. Rearrangements were classified as productive when the CDR3 lacked stop codons and remained in frame with V and J, and all other rearrangements were classified as non-productive. Following IMGT convention, CDR3 was defined as the stretch from the second conserved V-encoded cysteine up to the conserved J-encoded phenylalanine. In an earlier analysis of more than 550 of the donors, sequences lacking an unambiguous match to a single V gene segment were excluded. An earlier analysis of 450 to 650 of the donors called V segments functional above 56.7% productive rearrangements and segregating when the between-donor standard deviation exceeded 5%. To diagnose cytomegalovirus status from the catalog of TCR beta chain sequences, a statistical classification framework was built. In a later analysis, V and J genes were assigned by comparing TCR nucleotide sequences against IMGT/GENE-DB human TR gene sequences. Using the TCRdist pipeline, a later analysis assigned CDR3 sequences along with most-parsimonious VDJ recombination scenarios. In a later analysis, every TCR beta chain was defined by the combination of its CDR3 amino acid sequence and its V-gene family, and reads without a unique V-gene family were dropped. In a later analysis, around 600 highly shared, low-generation-probability nucleotide sequences were removed to address suspected cross-contamination and a sequencing artifact. A later analysis calculated a clonal expansion index for each public chain from normalized within-repertoire ranks of inferred template counts. In a later analysis, generation probabilities were computed with a VDJ recombination model fitted to out-of-frame rearrangements, and the resulting probabilities were checked against IGoR. In a later analysis, TCR-TCR, TCR-HLA and TCR-CMV co-occurrence was scored with hypergeometric tests, and a repertoire-size bias correction was applied to TCR pairs. To estimate false discovery rates, a later analysis permuted the HLA or CMV assignments 20 times. A later analysis grouped co-occurring TCRs with DBSCAN, adding TCRdist sequence similarity when clustering within HLA-allele-positive subsets. Co-occurrence clustering excluded repertoires with fewer than 30,000 or more than 120,000 public chains, plus five with anomalous nucleotide sharing. The clones in this table, taken by TCRdb from immuneACCESS, are in-frame only. Not every clone is retained; where verified, under half of the shortfall comes from an unresolved V gene, and the cause of the rest is unknown. The V and J calls and clone size were taken over from that table, and D and trimming were inferred from the DNA. The sample table lists almost 65,000 clones, roughly 80% of them with a count of one. 5% of the sample rests with the top ten.

In total, fewer than 750 healthy bone marrow donors made up the cohort. At the time of sampling, all cohort members were nominally healthy, though unrecorded immune exposures were likely present. The donor was CMV seropositive and belonged to the group of 250 to 300 seropositive cohort members. Each donor provided a peripheral blood sample, and peripheral blood mononuclear cells were used for TCR beta sequencing. The Qiagen DNeasy Blood Extraction Kit was used to extract genomic DNA from the blood cell samples. This sequence uses TRBV5-4 and TRBJ1-6; TRBD1 is possibly the D segment (6 matching bases). The sample consisted of PBMCs. The clonotype comes from a male donor in good health and CMV-seropositive. The CDR3 region reads CASSRGTTDNSPLHF. The DNA reads TGTGCCAGCAGCAGAGGGACAACCGATAATTCACCCCTCCACTTT. With all but the CDR3 taken from the reference TRBV5-4 and TRBJ1-6 genes, the full variable domain is: ETGVTQSPTHLIKTRGQQVTLRCSSQSGHNTVSWYQQALGQGPQFIFQYYREEENGRGNFPPRFSGLQFPNYSSELNVNALELDDSALYLCASSRGTTDNSPLHFGNGTRLTVT.